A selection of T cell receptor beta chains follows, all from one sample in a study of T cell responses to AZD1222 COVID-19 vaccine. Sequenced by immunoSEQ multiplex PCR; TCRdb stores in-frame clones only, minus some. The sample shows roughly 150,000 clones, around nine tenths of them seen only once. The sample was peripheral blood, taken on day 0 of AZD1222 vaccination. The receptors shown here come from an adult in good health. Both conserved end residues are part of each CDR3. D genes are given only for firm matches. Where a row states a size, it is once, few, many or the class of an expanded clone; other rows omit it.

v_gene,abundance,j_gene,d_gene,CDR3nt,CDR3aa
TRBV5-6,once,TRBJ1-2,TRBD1,TGTGCCAGCAGCCCTAGGGGGCATAACTATGGCTACACCTTC,CASSPRGHNYGYTF
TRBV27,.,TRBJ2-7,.,TGTGCCAGCATCGGGACGGACTCCTACGAGCAGTACTTC,CASIGTDSYEQYF
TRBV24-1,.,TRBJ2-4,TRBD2,TGTGCCCCGGCCAAGGGAGGGAACATTCAGTACTTC,CAPAKGGNIQYF
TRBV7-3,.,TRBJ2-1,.,TGTGCCAGCAGCTTAATCGGTGCGGGGCCTACCTCCTCCTACAATGAGCAGTTCTTC,CASSLIGAGPTSSYNEQFF
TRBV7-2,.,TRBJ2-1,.,TGTGCCAGCAGCTTGGGGCAGGAGCAGTTCTTC,CASSLGQEQFF
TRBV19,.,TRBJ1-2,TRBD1,TGTGCCACGGGGGACAGGGTAAAAGGTGGCTACACCTTC,CATGDRVKGGYTF
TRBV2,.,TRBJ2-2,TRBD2,TGTGCCAGCAGTCTAGCGGGAGTCCCCGGGGAGCTGTTTTTT,CASSLAGVPGELFF
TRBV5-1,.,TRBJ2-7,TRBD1,TGCGCCAGCAGCTTGAGAGACAGGGGAAACGAGCAGTACTTC,CASSLRDRGNEQYF
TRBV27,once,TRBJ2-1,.,TGTGCCAGCGGGTATGAGCAGTTCTTC,CASGYEQFF
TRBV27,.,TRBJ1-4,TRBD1,TGTGCCAGCAGTTTAACCGGACAGGGAGCAACTAATGAAAAACTGTTTTTT,CASSLTGQGATNEKLFF
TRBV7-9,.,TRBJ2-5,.,TGTGCCAGCAGCTTGGCGGGGACACAAGAGACCCAGTACTTC,CASSLAGTQETQYF
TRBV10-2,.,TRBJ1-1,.,TGCGCCAGCAGTCTAAACGAGCAAACTGGGGCTTTCTTT,CASSLNEQTGAFF
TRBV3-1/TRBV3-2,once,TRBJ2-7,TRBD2,TGTGCCAGCAGCCAAGCTCTTCTAGCGGGGGAAACCTACGAGCAGTACTTC,CASSQALLAGETYEQYF
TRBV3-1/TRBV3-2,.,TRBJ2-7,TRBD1,TGTGCCAGTACAGGGGGCAACACCTACGAGCAGTACTTC,CASTGGNTYEQYF